These 24 T cell receptor beta chains share one sample of origin, sequenced in a study of T-cell reconstitution after alpha-beta-depleted transplantation in children. The library targeted TCRbeta and was prepared with unique molecular identifiers. TCRdb independently ran MiXCR on the PCR reads; one entry per CDR3 protein. Among more than 200,000 distinct CDR3 sequences listed, about 25% were seen once. Sequencing was performed on PBMCs, taken before TCRalphabeta/CD19-depleted stem cell transplant. These receptors were obtained from a girl aged 2-10 years with Fanconi anemia, due to receive a stem cell transplant.

The chain carries TRBV27 and TRBJ2-1, with 8 bases matching TRBD1. The germline gives CDR1 MNHEY, CDR2 SMNVEV (reference sequence). The CDR3 runs to 16 residues. The ends lost 4 bases at V and 3 bases at J; junction bases unmatched: 8. CDR3 amino acids: CASSWTGTLYYNEQFF. The DNA of the CDR3 is TGTGCCAGCAGTTGGACAGGGACGCTTTACTACAATGAGCAGTTCTTC.

The chain is built from TRBV7-2 and TRBJ2-5, with D perhaps matching TRBD1 (6 bases). Germline V gives CDR1 SGHTA, CDR2 FQGNSA. With 0 bases removed from V and 5 bases from J, the gap between germline ends came to 10 bases. The CDR3 sequence is 14 residues long. The CDR3 DNA reads as TGTGCCAGCAGCTTAGCGGGGGCAAGGGAGACCCAGTACTTC. This encodes CASSLAGARETQYF.

This chain uses TRBV5-1 with TRBJ2-7; 12 bases are a match to TRBD2. In germline, CDR1 is SGHRS, CDR2 YFSETQ. V lost 7 bases to trimming and J lost 5 bases; unmatched junction nucleotides: 4. This CDR3 has 13 amino acids. As DNA, the CDR3 is TGCGCCAGCTCCGGACTAGCGGGGAACGAGCAGTACTTC. This codes for CASSGLAGNEQYF.

In this sample, this clonotype turned up many times. The chain uses TRBV4-2 and TRBJ2-7; maybe TRBD2 (5 bases). This CDR3 comprises 15 residues. The V end was cut by 0 bases, the J end by 3 bases, with 12 bases between. Germline V lookup: CDR1 LGHNA, CDR2 YNFKEQ. The CDR3 bases are TGTGCCAGCAGCCAAGATGTCGATCGGGGCTACGAGCAGTACTTC. It specifies CASSQDVDRGYEQYF.

In its sample, this clonotype was seen many times. This chain connects TRBV12-3 or TRBV12-4 to TRBJ1-2, with D possibly TRBD1 on 6 matching bases. CDR3 length equals 13 residues. V was pared by 4 bases and J by 7 bases, with 13 bases between. CDR3 DNA: TGTGCCAGCAGTTCCCCAGGACAGCCTGGCTACACCTTC. Amino acids: CASSSPGQPGYTF.

This clonotype was seen ten or more times. V gene TRBV20-1 combines with J gene TRBJ2-3; D may be TRBD1 (5 bases). V dropped 2 bases and J dropped 4 bases, with 7 bases sitting between them. Germline V gene sequence: CDR1 DFQATT, CDR2 SNEGSKA (reference sequence). The CDR3 is 12 amino acids. The CDR3 loop reads CSARQGPDTQYF. CDR3 nucleotide sequence: TGCAGTGCTAGACAGGGTCCAGATACGCAGTATTTT.

This clonotype was counted a few times. The V gene is TRBV20-1, the J gene TRBJ2-5; 7 bases fit TRBD1. The germline V gene encodes CDR1 DFQATT and CDR2 SNEGSKA (reference sequence). This CDR3 comprises 12 residues. V gave up 5 bases and J gave up 1 base; unmatched junction bases: 1. CDR3 region: CSAGQVQETQYF. CDR3 coding DNA: TGCAGTGCTGGACAGGTCCAAGAGACCCAGTACTTC.

This clonotype was seen many times. V is TRBV6-1 and J is TRBJ2-5, with D perhaps matching TRBD1 (6 bases). This CDR3 has 13 amino acids. V was clipped by 6 bases and J by 3 bases, with 11 bases between them. Germline CDR1 and CDR2: MNHNS and SASEGT. This CDR3 reads CASSPRQEETQYF. The CDR3 bases are TGTGCCAGCAGCCCTCGACAGGAAGAGACCCAGTACTTC.

This clonotype has ten or more counts. V is TRBV15 and J is TRBJ2-4; D not certain. Germline V gives CDR1 LNHNV, CDR2 YYDKDF (reference sequence). The CDR3 is 13 residues long. Trimming removed 9 bases at V and 5 bases at J, with 14 bases between. CDR3 loop: CATTEFGQNIQYF. The CDR3 DNA follows: TGTGCCACGACCGAATTTGGACAAAACATTCAGTACTTC.

The chain links TRBV9 to TRBJ2-3; no clear D gene. V dropped 0 bases and J dropped 9 bases, with 20 bases sitting between them. CDR1 and CDR2 from the germline V gene are SGDLS and YYNGEE. CDR3 length equals 16 residues. CDR3 nucleotide sequence: TGTGCCAGCAGCGTAGCTACAAGTGAGGTTCTTGCGACGCAGTATTTT. This sequence encodes CASSVATSEVLATQYF. Combining the CDR3 with reference TRBV9 and TRBJ2-3 gives the whole variable domain DSGVTQTPKHLITATGQRVTLRCSPRSGDLSVYWYQQSLDQGLQFLIQYYNGEERAKGNILERFSAQQFPDLHSELNLSSLELGDSALYFCASSVATSEVLATQYFGPGTRLTVL.

This clonotype was counted ten times or more. The genes are TRBV20-1 and TRBJ1-5, with a possible D match to TRBD1 (6 bases). Trimming left V 0 bases short and J 6 bases short, with 9 bases between. Germline-derived CDR1 and CDR2 are DFQATT and SNEGSKA (reference sequence). This CDR3 has 13 amino acids. CDR3 protein: CSARDRGFQPQHF. Here the CDR3 DNA reads TGCAGTGCTAGAGACAGGGGATTTCAGCCCCAGCATTTT.

The table lists this clonotype with many counts. This sequence joins TRBV7-3 and TRBJ2-2, with 9 positions matching TRBD2. The CDR3 has 18 amino acids. The junction had 10 bases not matched to a gene; V was cut back by 2 bases and J by 3 bases. The V gene's germline CDR1 is SGHTA and CDR2 FQGTGA. CDR3 protein: CASSLSPLAGLDTGELFF. CDR3 nucleotide sequence: TGTGCCAGCAGCTTATCCCCTCTAGCGGGGCTGGACACCGGGGAGCTGTTTTTT.

With regard to this clonotype: A much larger clone differs by one base, so this may be a read error. The J gene is TRBJ2-1, the V gene TRBV6-2 or TRBV6-3, with 7 bases aligning to TRBD1. This CDR3 is 15 amino acids long. The germline gives CDR1 MNHEY, CDR2 SVGEGT. CDR3 in amino acids: CASSLEGARYNEHFF. The CDR3 DNA reads as TGTGCCAGCAGTCTCGAGGGGGCCCGCTACAATGAGCATTTCTTC.

A few counts support this clonotype. This chain links TRBV20-1 with TRBJ2-1; D gene uncertain. Germline V gives CDR1 DFQATT, CDR2 SNEGSKA (reference sequence). The CDR3 loop spans 13 amino acids. The germline V and J ends were trimmed by 3 bases and 6 bases, with 12 bases remaining between them. CDR3 DNA sequence: TGCAGTGCTAGGATCTCCGTAGTCAATGAGCAGTTCTTC. It is translated as CSARISVVNEQFF.

This clonotype was detected ten times or more. This chain joins TRBV29-1 and TRBJ2-1; D is possibly TRBD1 or TRBD2 (5 bases each). Per the germline V gene, CDR1 is SQVTM and CDR2 is ANQGSEA. The V end lost 4 bases, the J end lost 0 bases, and 7 bases lay between the germline ends. CDR3 length equals 13 residues. The CDR3 DNA reads as TGCAGCGTTGGGGGGTTCTCCTACAATGAGCAGTTCTTC. Protein sequence: CSVGGFSYNEQFF.

J is TRBJ2-7 and V is TRBV9; 9 positions match TRBD2. V shed 3 bases and J 2 bases; nucleotides not matched to a gene: 3. The CDR3 length is 14 residues. Germline-derived CDR1 and CDR2 are SGDLS and YYNGEE. The CDR3 sequence is CASSEGLAPYEQYF. In DNA form, the CDR3 reads TGTGCCAGCAGCGAGGGACTAGCCCCCTACGAGCAGTACTTC.

This clonotype was seen ten or more times. This rearrangement joins TRBV10-3 to TRBJ1-2; 7 bases are shared with TRBD1. Trimming removed 0 bases from V and 7 bases from J; junction bases left unmatched: 5. CDR1 and CDR2 from the germline V gene are ENHRY and SYGVKD. This CDR3 spans 14 amino acids. The CDR3, as DNA: TGTGCCATCAGTGAGTCCTCGGCAGGGGGTGGCTACACCTTC. Protein product: CAISESSAGGGYTF.

The chain links TRBV14 to TRBJ2-1; D gene ambiguous. The V end was cut by 0 bases, the J end by 6 bases, with 6 bases between. The CDR3 length is 13 residues. Germline V gene data show CDR1 as SGHDN and CDR2 as FVKESK. The CDR3, as DNA: TGTGCCAGCAGCCAAGATCTTATCAATGAGCAGTTCTTC. Translating it yields CASSQDLINEQFF.

A few counts support this clonotype. This rearrangement joins TRBV7-2 to TRBJ2-2; 11 nucleotides match TRBD2. This CDR3 has 16 amino acids. CDR1 and CDR2 (germline): SGHTA, FQGNSA. Trimming took 5 bases from V and 6 from J; bases not matched to a gene: 8. CDR3 in amino acids: CASSTLAGGSAGELFF. CDR3 in DNA: TGTGCCAGCAGCACCTTAGCGGGGGGGAGCGCCGGGGAGCTGTTTTTT.

The CDR3 nucleotides are TGTGCCACCAGCCAAGCGGCCCTGCCCAACGAGCAGTACTTC. Its protein product is CATSQAALPNEQYF. The chain is built from TRBV15 and TRBJ2-7; D perhaps matches TRBD2 (5 bases). The germline CDR1 and CDR2 sequences are LNHNV and YYDKDF (reference sequence). This CDR3 is 14 amino acids long. V lost 5 bases and J 5 bases, leaving 16 bases between the germline ends.

This clonotype was seen repeatedly, ten times or more. The chain links TRBV5-1 to TRBJ2-5; the D gene is possibly TRBD1 (6 bases). The V end lost 0 bases, the J end lost 0 bases, and 12 bases lay between the germline ends. The CDR3 spans 16 residues. Germline V gene data show CDR1 as SGHRS and CDR2 as YFSETQ. Here the CDR3 reads CASSLGLGAYQETQYF. The DNA of the CDR3 is TGCGCCAGCAGCTTGGGTCTGGGGGCTTACCAAGAGACCCAGTACTTC.

In the case of this clonotype: Germline is not matched at one junction end, which may reflect a read error. CDR3 protein: CSVEGLATSGSSCEQYF. In nucleotides, the CDR3 is TGCAGCGTTGAAGGGCTAGCGACTAGTGGGAGCTCCTGCGAGCAGTACTTC. V is TRBV29-1 and J is TRBJ2-7; D is perhaps TRBD2 (6 bases). The CDR3 contains 17 residues. Germline CDR1 is SQVTM and CDR2 is ANQGSEA.

The J gene is TRBJ2-5, the V gene TRBV29-1, with a possible D match to TRBD2 (6 bases). V was shortened by 8 bases and J by 4 bases, with 14 bases between the two germline ends. CDR3 size: 12 residues. Germline V lookup: CDR1 SQVTM, CDR2 ANQGSEA. CDR3 nucleotide sequence: TGCAGCTGGGTCGGCGGGGCAGAGACCCAGTACTTC. This codes for CSWVGGAETQYF. The full variable domain, rest sourced from reference TRBV29-1 and TRBJ2-5, is SAVISQKPSRDICQRGTSLTIQCQVDSQVTMMFWYRQQPGQSLTLIATANQGSEATYESGFVIDKFPISRPNLTFSTLTVSNMSPEDSSIYLCSWVGGAETQYFGPGTRLLVL.

This clonotype occurred many times. The gene calls are TRBV20-1 and TRBJ2-5; D is undetermined. The length of the CDR3 is 12 residues. Germline V gene sequence: CDR1 DFQATT, CDR2 SNEGSKA (reference sequence). V lost 3 bases and J 3 bases, leaving 8 bases between the germline ends. The DNA for the CDR3 is TGCAGTGCTAGTTGGGTAAAAGAGACCCAGTACTTC. This codes for CSASWVKETQYF.